The rows below give T cell receptor beta chains drawn from one sample of a study of PD-L1 blockade in urothelial cancer. Here immunoSEQ multiplex PCR was the method, and the copy in TCRdb shows in-frame clones only, minus some. The sample consists of around 63,000 clones, approximately 80% of them appearing once. Sample: PBMCs, taken around atezolizumab (anti-PD-L1) treatment. The receptors were gathered from a man between 65 and 85 years old with urothelial cancer. CDR3s include the opening cysteine and the closing phenylalanine or tryptophan. D genes are given only for firm matches. Size tells how often a clone was seen (once, few, many) or the class of an expanded clone, and some rows leave it out.

V: TRBV28
D: TRBD1
size: .
J: TRBJ2-1
CDR3: CASSFRDRGRNEQFF

V: TRBV4-2
D: TRBD2
size: few
J: TRBJ2-3
CDR3: CASIPEASGNTDTQYF

V: TRBV2
D: TRBD1
size: .
J: TRBJ2-1
CDR3: CASSDRTGINEQFF

V: TRBV7-3
D: TRBD2
size: .
J: TRBJ2-7
CDR3: CASSWTSSGEQYF

V: TRBV6-1
D: .
size: many
J: TRBJ2-7
CDR3: CASSELASGHSYEQYF

V: TRBV19
D: .
size: .
J: TRBJ1-1
CDR3: CAAGMVRTEAFF

V: TRBV5-4
D: TRBD2
size: .
J: TRBJ2-5
CDR3: CASSGTSGGGAETQYF

V: TRBV7-6
D: .
size: .
J: TRBJ1-2
CDR3: CASSSGTRANYGYTF

V: TRBV5-5
D: .
size: .
J: TRBJ2-7
CDR3: CASSLVTSGIGEQYF

V: TRBV15
D: TRBD1
size: .
J: TRBJ1-5
CDR3: CATSRQTGRNQPQHF

V: TRBV10-3
D: .
size: .
J: TRBJ1-5
CDR3: CATGPINQPQHF

V: TRBV10-3
D: TRBD1
size: .
J: TRBJ1-1
CDR3: CAISRTGKSTEAFF

V: TRBV18
D: TRBD1
size: .
J: TRBJ1-1
CDR3: CASSLDRGNTEAFF

V: TRBV29-1
D: TRBD1
size: .
J: TRBJ2-6
CDR3: CSVSGTGSRKVLTF

V: TRBV5-4
D: TRBD2
size: .
J: TRBJ2-5
CDR3: CASSPGTSGPTPQYF

V: TRBV13
D: .
size: .
J: TRBJ1-1
CDR3: CASSLRGYNTEAFF

V: TRBV19
D: .
size: .
J: TRBJ1-1
CDR3: CASTHGRTENTEAFF

V: TRBV11-3
D: .
size: .
J: TRBJ2-1
CDR3: CASSLEGNEQFF

V: TRBV7-9
D: .
size: once
J: TRBJ2-2
CDR3: CASSHPGGGTGFNGELFF

V: TRBV9
D: TRBD2
size: .
J: TRBJ2-2
CDR3: CASSVGLARNTGELFF

V: TRBV6-6
D: .
size: .
J: TRBJ2-7
CDR3: CASENNRRRTYEQYF

V: TRBV7-8
D: .
size: .
J: TRBJ2-4
CDR3: CASTNSASKNIQYF

V: TRBV19
D: TRBD1
size: .
J: TRBJ2-7
CDR3: CASSVPGGQGWYEQYF

V: TRBV9
D: TRBD2
size: .
J: TRBJ2-1
CDR3: CASSTFQAGNGGNEQFF

V: TRBV5-5
D: .
size: few
J: TRBJ1-2
CDR3: CASSLSLGAGYGYTF

V: TRBV10-3
D: .
size: few
J: TRBJ1-2
CDR3: CATRDDTGFDGYTF

V: TRBV10-3
D: TRBD2
size: .
J: TRBJ2-3
CDR3: CAISEGSGNTDTQYF

V: TRBV4-1
D: .
size: .
J: TRBJ2-5
CDR3: CASSQWRAETQYF

V: TRBV7-2
D: .
size: .
J: TRBJ1-2
CDR3: CASSPDRNYGYTF

V: TRBV4-3
D: .
size: .
J: TRBJ2-1
CDR3: CASSLLAASSYNEQFF

V: TRBV21-1
D: .
size: .
J: TRBJ1-1
CDR3: CASSKARETTEAFF

V: TRBV5-1
D: .
size: .
J: TRBJ2-2
CDR3: CASSLGQNTGELFF

V: TRBV10-3
D: TRBD1
size: .
J: TRBJ1-1
CDR3: CAIRDREEAFF

V: TRBV2
D: TRBD2
size: .
J: TRBJ2-7
CDR3: CASSGTSGRTYEQYF

V: TRBV6-1
D: TRBD1
size: .
J: TRBJ1-5
CDR3: CASSGQGLSNQPQHF

V: TRBV5-1
D: .
size: .
J: TRBJ2-5
CDR3: CASSPGTSEETQYF

V: TRBV18
D: TRBD1
size: .
J: TRBJ2-7
CDR3: CASRFDRDSYEQYF

V: TRBV7-2
D: .
size: .
J: TRBJ1-1
CDR3: CASSLSGGVSNTEAFF

V: TRBV6-6
D: .
size: .
J: TRBJ2-5
CDR3: CASSYSGGGAGETQYF

V: TRBV7-8
D: TRBD2
size: .
J: TRBJ2-1
CDR3: CASSLAETSYNEQFF

V: TRBV7-6
D: TRBD1
size: .
J: TRBJ1-2
CDR3: CASSSAQGVGYTF

V: TRBV30
D: .
size: .
J: TRBJ2-7
CDR3: CAWSVSAVGEQYF

V: TRBV5-4
D: .
size: once
J: TRBJ2-1
CDR3: CASSLAGSGNEQFF

V: TRBV4-3
D: TRBD1
size: few
J: TRBJ1-4
CDR3: CASSPWGTEGNEKLFF

V: TRBV7-8
D: TRBD1
size: .
J: TRBJ2-3
CDR3: CASSQDRHTDTQYF

V: TRBV27
D: TRBD2
size: .
J: TRBJ2-3
CDR3: CASSLRPGLATDTQYF

V: TRBV5-6
D: .
size: .
J: TRBJ1-2
CDR3: CASRPDSEIGYYGYTF

V: TRBV7-2
D: .
size: .
J: TRBJ2-7
CDR3: CASSPSGTRTYEQYF

V: TRBV29-1
D: .
size: medium-sized
J: TRBJ2-2
CDR3: CSVEGQGGTGELFF

V: TRBV15
D: TRBD1
size: .
J: TRBJ2-7
CDR3: CATSRRDRVTEQYF

V: TRBV19
D: .
size: .
J: TRBJ1-4
CDR3: CATSDRFGEKLFF

V: TRBV18
D: TRBD1
size: .
J: TRBJ1-1
CDR3: CASSPNQGENTEAFF

V: TRBV6-1
D: .
size: .
J: TRBJ2-7
CDR3: CATRVLTGTYEQYF